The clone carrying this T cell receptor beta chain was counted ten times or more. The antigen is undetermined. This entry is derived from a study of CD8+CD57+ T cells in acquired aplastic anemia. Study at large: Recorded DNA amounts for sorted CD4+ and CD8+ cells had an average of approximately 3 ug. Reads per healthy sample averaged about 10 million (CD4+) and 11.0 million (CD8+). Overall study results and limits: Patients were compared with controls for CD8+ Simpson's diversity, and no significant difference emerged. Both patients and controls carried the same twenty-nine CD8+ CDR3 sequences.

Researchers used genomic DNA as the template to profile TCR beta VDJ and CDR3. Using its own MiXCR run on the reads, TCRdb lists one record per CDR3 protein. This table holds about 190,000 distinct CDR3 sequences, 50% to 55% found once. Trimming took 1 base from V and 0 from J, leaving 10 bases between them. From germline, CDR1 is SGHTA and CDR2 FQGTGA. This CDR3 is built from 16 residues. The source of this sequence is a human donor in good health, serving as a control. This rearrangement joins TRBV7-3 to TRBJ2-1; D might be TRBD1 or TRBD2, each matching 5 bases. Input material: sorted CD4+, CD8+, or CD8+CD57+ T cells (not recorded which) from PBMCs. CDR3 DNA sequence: TGTGCCAGCAGCTTAAGGGACCCGAGCTCCTACAATGAGCAGTTCTTC. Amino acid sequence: CASSLRDPSSYNEQFF.